These T cell receptor beta chains were read from a single sample in a study of CD8 T cells in Susac syndrome. TCRdb called the immunoSEQ multiplex PCR reads again in MiXCR, with one record for every CDR3 protein. The sample records about 280,000 distinct CDR3 sequences, 70% to 90% being singletons. The sequencing input was CD8+ T cells from PBMCs. These receptors were taken from a human donor with multiple sclerosis. CDR3s include the opening cysteine and the closing phenylalanine or tryptophan. The D gene is left open where the match is weak. Size is stated for part of the rows, as once, few or many counts, or as a class when the clone is expanded.

TRBJ2-1	.	.	TRBV18	CASSPTSGTKQYEQFF	TGTGCCAGCTCACCGACGAGCGGGACAAAGCAGTATGAGCAGTTCTTC
TRBJ1-6	TRBD1	.	TRBV9	CASSSGTARSPLHF	TGTGCCAGCAGCTCCGGGACAGCACGTTCACCCCTCCACTTT
TRBJ1-1	.	.	TRBV12-5	CASGLTQGHSNTEAFF	TGTGCTAGTGGTTTGACACAGGGACACTCGAACACTGAAGCTTTCTTT
TRBJ2-1	.	once	TRBV27	CASSKLAEMTYNEQFF	TGTGCCAGCAGCAAATTAGCGGAGATGACCTACAATGAGCAGTTCTTC
TRBJ2-5	TRBD1	.	TRBV28	CASSPGQGRETQYF	TGTGCCAGCAGCCCAGGACAGGGGAGGGAGACCCAGTACTTC
TRBJ1-4	TRBD1	.	TRBV7-9	CASSFPPGQRNEKLFF	TGTGCCAGCAGTTTCCCGCCGGGACAGCGGAATGAAAAACTGTTTTTT
TRBJ2-5	.	.	TRBV7-9	CASSASGETQYF	TGTGCCAGCAGCGCGTCGGGAGAGACCCAGTACTTC
TRBJ1-1	.	.	TRBV16	CASSLSRDGNTEAFF	TGTGCCAGCAGCCTGAGCCGGGATGGGAACACTGAAGCTTTCTTT
TRBJ2-1	TRBD2	once	TRBV7-9	CASASVTSGRNEQFF	TGTGCCAGCGCGTCTGTGACTAGCGGGAGGAATGAGCAGTTCTTC
TRBJ2-1	.	.	TRBV5-1	CASSFRPGNEQFF	TGCGCCAGCAGCTTCAGACCGGGGAATGAGCAGTTCTTC
TRBJ2-7	.	.	TRBV27	CASSFKSEGNEQYF	TGTGCCAGCAGTTTTAAGTCTGAGGGCAACGAGCAGTACTTC
TRBJ2-7	TRBD2	few	TRBV13	CASSGRLAGPYEQYF	TGTGCCAGCAGCGGTAGACTAGCGGGACCCTACGAGCAGTACTTC
TRBJ2-5	.	.	TRBV29-1	CSHLTPLSAPETQYF	TGCAGCCATTTAACCCCCCTATCCGCACCGGAGACCCAGTACTTC
TRBJ2-7	TRBD2	.	TRBV5-1	CASSLAVASGTHEQYF	TGCGCCAGCAGCTTGGCCGTGGCTAGCGGGACTCATGAGCAGTACTTC
TRBJ2-1	.	.	TRBV29-1	CSVSFRDDSSYNEQFF	TGCAGCGTTTCATTCCGGGACGACTCCTCCTACAATGAGCAGTTCTTC
TRBJ1-4	.	.	TRBV21-1	CASSKGIPGQGGGEKLFF	TGTGCCAGCAGCAAAGGTATCCCGGGACAGGGAGGAGGTGAAAAACTGTTTTTT
TRBJ1-3	.	once	TRBV27	CASRKNDRFGNTIYF	TGTGCCAGCAGAAAAAACGACAGGTTTGGAAACACCATATATTTT
TRBJ2-1	.	.	TRBV7-6	CASSHYLGDEQFF	TGTGCCAGCAGCCATTACCTAGGGGATGAGCAGTTCTTC
TRBJ1-1	.	few	TRBV18	CASSLGGGRSTEAFF	TGTGCCAGCTCACTTGGTGGGGGACGGAGTACTGAAGCTTTCTTT
TRBJ2-7	.	.	TRBV27	CASSLRPPGEQYF	TGTGCCAGCAGTTTGAGACCCCCGGGTGAGCAGTACTTC
TRBJ1-1	TRBD1	.	TRBV9	CASSVNGQDYTEAFF	TGTGCCAGCAGCGTAAATGGACAGGACTACACTGAAGCTTTCTTT
TRBJ2-7	TRBD1	.	TRBV6-5	CASSYSTGGYEQYF	TGTGCCAGCAGTTACTCGACAGGGGGCTACGAGCAGTACTTC
TRBJ2-1	.	.	TRBV28	CASSLTLGWDEQFF	TGTGCCAGCAGTTTAACATTGGGCTGGGATGAGCAGTTCTTC
TRBJ2-5	.	.	TRBV28	CASSFGDTETQYF	TGTGCCAGCAGTTTTGGGGATACAGAGACCCAGTACTTC
TRBJ2-1	.	.	TRBV20-1	CSAPPTGDYNEQFF	TGCAGTGCGCCTCCTACGGGGGACTACAATGAGCAGTTCTTC
TRBJ2-7	.	.	TRBV14	CASSLVIGYEQYF	TGTGCCAGCAGCCTAGTTATCGGCTACGAGCAGTACTTC
TRBJ2-7	.	.	TRBV5-1	CASSSFQAEQYF	TGCGCCAGCAGCAGCTTCCAGGCCGAGCAGTACTTC
TRBJ1-1	.	once	TRBV29-1	CSVDPGLVVHLTEAFF	TGCAGCGTTGACCCGGGACTCGTCGTACATCTCACTGAAGCTTTCTTT
TRBJ2-1	.	.	TRBV16	CASSQAHEQFF	TGTGCCAGCAGCCAGGCGCATGAGCAGTTCTTC
TRBJ2-7	TRBD1	.	TRBV6-2/TRBV6-3	CASSTDREDSYEQYF	TGTGCCAGCAGTACGGACAGGGAAGATTCCTACGAGCAGTACTTC
TRBJ1-1	TRBD1	.	TRBV27	CASTGRGQGTPEAFF	TGTGCCAGCACCGGCCGGGGACAGGGGACCCCAGAAGCTTTCTTT
TRBJ1-6	.	.	TRBV27	CASSLSVRGRDNSPLHF	TGTGCCAGCAGTTTATCGGTGAGGGGACGGGATAATTCACCCCTCCACTTT
TRBJ2-5	.	.	TRBV9	CASSVGERNWETQYF	TGTGCCAGCAGCGTAGGAGAAAGAAATTGGGAGACCCAGTACTTC
TRBJ2-1	.	.	TRBV30	CAWSSDWGNEQFF	TGTGCCTGGAGTTCGGACTGGGGCAATGAGCAGTTCTTC
TRBJ1-6	TRBD1	.	TRBV28	CASSPQDRSSYNSPLHF	TGTGCCAGCAGCCCTCAGGACAGGAGCTCCTATAATTCACCCCTCCACTTT
TRBJ2-7	TRBD2	.	TRBV28	CASSHLVFTGTSGTYEQYF	TGTGCCAGCAGTCACCTCGTTTTTACTGGGACTAGCGGGACCTACGAGCAGTACTTC
TRBJ2-7	TRBD1	.	TRBV27	CASSSPPGQGAKREGRGLYEQYF	TGTGCCAGCAGTTCGCCTCCGGGACAGGGGGCCAAGCGGGAGGGCCGAGGACTCTACGAGCAGTACTTC
TRBJ1-5	.	.	TRBV19	CASSNQPQHF	TGTGCCAGTTCAAATCAGCCCCAGCATTTT
TRBJ1-2	TRBD1	.	TRBV7-9	CASSGGQNYGYTF	TGTGCCAGCAGCGGGGGACAGAACTATGGCTACACCTTC
TRBJ1-1	.	.	TRBV10-2	CASARGENTEAFF	TGCGCCAGTGCCAGGGGAGAGAACACTGAAGCTTTCTTT
TRBJ1-5	.	.	TRBV10-3	CAISESLTVGGERIGPQHF	TGTGCCATCAGTGAGTCGTTAACGGTCGGAGGGGAACGGATAGGGCCCCAGCATTTT
TRBJ1-3	TRBD1	.	TRBV10-3	CAISEGQGSGNTIYF	TGTGCCATCAGTGAGGGACAGGGCTCTGGAAACACCATATATTTT
TRBJ2-3	TRBD1	.	TRBV12-3/TRBV12-4	CASRFRDREGDTQYF	TGTGCCAGCAGATTCCGGGACAGGGAGGGAGATACGCAGTATTTT
TRBJ1-2	TRBD1	.	TRBV2	CAGSASGGTNYGYTF	TGTGCCGGCAGTGCGTCAGGGGGAACAAACTATGGCTACACCTTC
TRBJ2-7	TRBD2	.	TRBV7-9	CASSPTGSGTGQSYEQYF	TGTGCCAGCAGCCCGACCGGTAGCGGGACCGGCCAATCCTACGAGCAGTACTTC
TRBJ1-5	.	.	TRBV19	CASSTSRRHQPQHF	TGTGCCAGTAGTACCTCCCGTCGGCATCAGCCCCAGCATTTT
TRBJ2-5	TRBD2	.	TRBV27	CASSFGGRRVETQYF	TGTGCCAGCAGTTTCGGCGGGAGAAGGGTTGAGACCCAGTACTTC
TRBJ2-1	.	.	TRBV5-1	CASSLKQGVYNEQFF	TGCGCCAGCAGCTTGAAGCAGGGTGTCTACAATGAGCAGTTCTTC
TRBJ1-2	TRBD1	.	TRBV27	CASSPTGQERYGYTF	TGTGCCAGCAGTCCAACTGGACAGGAGCGTTATGGCTACACCTTC
TRBJ1-4	.	.	TRBV9	CASSVDRGAREKLFF	TGTGCCAGCAGCGTAGATAGGGGAGCCAGGGAAAAACTGTTTTTT